This entry features one TCR beta chain sequence. What it binds is unknown. The record originates from a study of graft-versus-host responses after intestinal transplantation. Study overall: Recipients had multivisceral, liver-intestinal, or isolated intestinal transplants.

Study results and limitations: Maximum circulating GvH clone levels tracked with early post-transplant HvG decreases. The recipient marrow held GvH clones, and some of them showed up first in ileum or blood. Some patients had graft-donor T cell macrochimerism, and their allografts showed high graft-versus-host to host-versus-graft clonal ratios.

V lost 0 bases and J 3 bases, leaving 8 bases between the germline ends. The CDR3 runs 14 residues. The germline CDR1 and CDR2 sequences are SNHLY and FYNNEI. Method: immunoSEQ multiplex PCR; TCRdb's copy keeps in-frame clones and lacks some. The sample contains roughly 73,000 clones, about nine tenths of which appear only once. Sample: unstimulated CD8+ T cells sorted from spleen or lymph node cells, taken before transplant. The sequence was collected from a human donor who was the organ donor for an intestinal transplant. The chain joins TRBV2 to TRBJ1-1; no firm D call. The CDR3 protein is CASSEADGDTEAFF. In nucleotides, the CDR3 is TGTGCCAGCAGTGAAGCGGACGGGGACACTGAAGCTTTCTTT.